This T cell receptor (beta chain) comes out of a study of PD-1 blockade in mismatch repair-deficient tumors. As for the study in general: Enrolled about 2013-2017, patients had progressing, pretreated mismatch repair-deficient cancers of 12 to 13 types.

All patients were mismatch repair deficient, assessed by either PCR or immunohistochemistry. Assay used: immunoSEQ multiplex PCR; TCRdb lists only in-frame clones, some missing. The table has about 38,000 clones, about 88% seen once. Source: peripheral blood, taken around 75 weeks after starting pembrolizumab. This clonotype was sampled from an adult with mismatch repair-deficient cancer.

In DNA form, the CDR3 reads TGCGCCAGCAGTAGGGGGAAAGCCTACGAGCAGTACTTC. It specifies CASSRGKAYEQYF. The chain links TRBV10-1 to TRBJ2-7; TRBD1 might be the D (6 bases). Per the germline V gene, CDR1 is WNHNN and CDR2 is SYGVQD (reference sequence). The CDR3 totals 13 residues. V lost 5 bases to trimming and J lost 2 bases, with 10 bases between them.